Following are 18 T cell receptor beta chains from one sample sequenced in a study of blood T cell repertoires in COVID-19. The data were produced by immunoSEQ multiplex PCR, yet TCRdb's version contains in-frame clones alone and is incomplete. The repertoire holds 110,000 to 150,000 clones, with around three quarters as singletons. What was sequenced was peripheral blood. Receptors were obtained from a man between 60 and 75 years old with acute or convalescent COVID-19.

This clone appeared a few times. CDR3 loop: CSVEGLAANTGELFF. The DNA of the CDR3 is TGCAGCGTTGAAGGACTAGCGGCGAACACCGGGGAGCTGTTTTTT. The chain couples TRBV29-1 to TRBJ2-2, with 9 bases fitting TRBD2. CDR3 size: 15 residues. Germline loops: CDR1 SQVTM, CDR2 ANQGSEA. The V segment lost 1 base and the J segment 0 bases; nucleotides outside the gene matches: 0.

The rearrangement uses TRBV30 and TRBJ1-4; D call uncertain. The CDR3 covers 13 residues. V was shortened by 7 bases and J by 5 bases, with 14 bases between the two germline ends. The germline V gene has CDR1 GTSNPN and CDR2 SVGIG (reference sequence). CDR3 sequence: CAYTGSENEKLFF. For the CDR3, the DNA is TGTGCCTATACCGGGTCAGAAAATGAAAAACTGTTTTTT.

The rearrangement uses TRBV27 and TRBJ1-6; 8 bases align to TRBD1. Germline lookup yields CDR1 MNHEY and CDR2 SMNVEV (reference sequence). V was pared by 4 bases and J by 5 bases, with 1 base of the junction left unmatched. The CDR3 is made up of 14 amino acids. CDR3 in DNA: TGTGCCAGCAGTTACAGGGGGGATAATTCACCCCTCCACTTT. It translates to CASSYRGDNSPLHF.

The V gene is TRBV11-3, the J gene TRBJ2-1; D is undetermined. Germline V gives CDR1 SGHNT, CDR2 YENEEA. This CDR3 spans 12 amino acids. V was clipped by 5 bases and J by 5 bases, with 7 bases between them. CDR3 amino acids: CASSPRNNEQFF. In DNA, the CDR3 is TGTGCCAGCAGCCCCAGGAACAATGAGCAGTTCTTC. The full variable domain, rest sourced from reference TRBV11-3 and TRBJ2-1, is EAGVVQSPRYKIIEKKQPVAFWCNPISGHNTLYWYLQNLGQGPELLIRYENEEAVDDSQLPKDRFSAERLKGVDSTLKIQPAELGDSAVYLCASSPRNNEQFFGPGTRLTVL.

This clone was counted at least ten times. V gene TRBV19 combines with J gene TRBJ2-7; 7 bases are a match to TRBD1. Germline V gene data show CDR1 as LNHDA and CDR2 as SQIVND (reference sequence). With 0 bases clipped from V and 5 bases from J, the junction kept 7 bases outside the gene matches. CDR3 length equals 15 residues. The CDR3 DNA reads TGTGCCAGTAGTATAGATCGTTCCGGGACAGACGAGCAGTACTTC. Translated: CASSIDRSGTDEQYF.

This clone appeared a few times. The rearrangement links TRBV7-9 to TRBJ2-1; 9 bases match TRBD2. The germline V gene encodes CDR1 SEHNR and CDR2 FQNEAQ (reference sequence). The V segment lost 1 base and the J segment 5 bases; nucleotides outside the gene matches: 3. There are 15 residues in the CDR3. CDR3 amino acids: CASSLGSGSNNEQFF. The DNA of the CDR3 is TGTGCCAGCAGCTTAGGTAGCGGGAGTAACAATGAGCAGTTCTTC.

The chain recombines TRBV27 with TRBJ2-2, with 7 bases fitting TRBD2. V dropped 6 bases and J dropped 7; count of bases not matched to a gene: 5. Germline V CDR1 and CDR2: MNHEY, SMNVEV (reference sequence). This CDR3 has 13 amino acids. The CDR3 region has the DNA TGTGCCAGCAGACTACTAGCGAACGGGGAGCTGTTTTTT. Protein sequence: CASRLLANGELFF.

The chain carries TRBV21-1 and TRBJ2-5; the D call in the table, TRBD2, was not verified against the DNA. TRBV21-1 is listed as a pseudogene. The CDR3 contains 20 residues. The CDR3 reads CASSKARASGSSSPIKTQYF. DNA for the CDR3: TGTGCCAGCAGCAAAGCAAGGGCTAGCGGGAGTAGTTCGCCGATAAAGACCCAGTACTTC.

This clone was detected only a few times. The chain recombines TRBV12-3 or TRBV12-4 with TRBJ2-7, with D possibly being TRBD2 (6 bases). CDR3 length equals 13 residues. With 3 bases removed from V and 7 bases from J, the gap between germline ends came to 13 bases. The CDR3 DNA is TGTGCCAGCAGTTTTGGGCGGGAAGGTGAGCAGTACTTC. Encoded protein: CASSFGREGEQYF.

The chain uses TRBV3-1 (or the pseudogene TRBV3-2) and TRBJ1-5; 10 nucleotides line up with TRBD1. The CDR3 consists of 15 residues. Per germline, CDR1 LGHDT and CDR2 YNNKEL (reference sequence). The V and J ends lost 3 bases and 4 bases, in that order; junction bases with no gene match: 3. The CDR3 loop reads CASSHGTGANQPQHF. As DNA, the CDR3 is TGTGCCAGCAGCCACGGGACAGGGGCTAATCAGCCCCAGCATTTT.

A single count supports this clone. The chain employs TRBV27 and TRBJ1-1; TRBD1 matches 11 bases. CDR1 is MNHEY and CDR2 is SMNVEV in the germline V gene (reference sequence). This CDR3 contains 13 residues. V trimming: 6 bases; J trimming: 4 bases; junction bases outside the gene matches: 1. The CDR3 nucleotides are TGTGCCAGCAGGGGGACAGGGGGCACTGAAGCTTTCTTT. It translates to CASRGTGGTEAFF.

The chain employs TRBV29-1 and TRBJ2-3; the match to TRBD2 covers 12 bases. Germline V CDR1 and CDR2: SQVTM, ANQGSEA. The CDR3 covers 16 residues. V shed 2 bases, J shed 0 bases, and the junction held 3 bases outside the gene matches. The chain's CDR3 is CSVELAGGGSTDTQYF. The DNA for the CDR3 is TGCAGCGTTGAACTAGCGGGAGGGGGTAGCACAGATACGCAGTATTTT.

The rearrangement links TRBV27 to TRBJ2-7, with 9 bases aligning to TRBD1. The CDR3 loop spans 14 amino acids. Per the germline V gene, CDR1 is MNHEY and CDR2 is SMNVEV (reference sequence). The trim removed 5 bases at V and 13 bases at J, leaving 15 bases unmatched. The CDR3 sequence: CASSPLLGQGREYF. The DNA of the CDR3 is TGTGCCAGCAGTCCCCTCCTCGGACAGGGGAGGGAATACTTC.

This clone showed up just once. The chain combines TRBV14 with TRBJ2-5; maybe TRBD1 (5 bases). CDR3 size: 13 residues. The germline V gene has CDR1 SGHDN and CDR2 FVKESK. Trimming cost V 5 bases and J 7 bases, with 14 bases left between them. CDR3 DNA: TGTGCCAGCAGCTCCTCGACAGTTGGGACCCAGTACTTC. This encodes CASSSSTVGTQYF.

V and J are TRBV7-9 and TRBJ1-1; perhaps TRBD1 as D (6 bases). The V and J ends lost 5 bases and 4 bases respectively, with 17 bases between them. This CDR3 is 15 amino acids long. Germline V gene sequence: CDR1 SEHNR, CDR2 FQNEAQ (reference sequence). The CDR3 spells CASSQNIGTPTEAFF. Here the CDR3 DNA reads TGTGCCAGCAGCCAAAATATAGGGACACCCACTGAAGCTTTCTTT.

The chain has TRBV27 and TRBJ1-1, with 8 bases matching TRBD1. V was clipped by 4 bases and J by 3 bases; unmatched bases: 7. This CDR3 contains 15 residues. The germline V gene has CDR1 MNHEY and CDR2 SMNVEV (reference sequence). The CDR3, as DNA: TGTGCCAGCAGTTCCCAGGGGGCGATGTACACTGAAGCTTTCTTT. Translated: CASSSQGAMYTEAFF.

Comments on this clone: The same CDR3 arises from other DNA sequences in this sample as well. The chain combines TRBV15 with TRBJ2-2; D is possibly TRBD1 (6 bases). The CDR3 covers 14 residues. CDR1 and CDR2 (germline): LNHNV, YYDKDF (reference sequence). V dropped 0 bases and J dropped 4 bases, with 6 bases sitting between them. CDR3 DNA sequence: TGTGCCACCAGCAGAGACAGGGGCACCGGGGAGCTGTTTTTT. Amino acid sequence: CATSRDRGTGELFF.

The chain employs TRBV28 and TRBJ1-2, with 9 bases aligning to TRBD1. This CDR3 spans 14 amino acids. V shed 2 bases and J 5 bases; nucleotides not matched to a gene: 3. Germline V gene lookup returns CDR1 MDHEN and CDR2 SYDVKM. CDR3 region: CASSLGTGRYGYTF. Here the CDR3 DNA reads TGTGCCAGCAGTTTAGGGACAGGGCGATATGGCTACACCTTC.